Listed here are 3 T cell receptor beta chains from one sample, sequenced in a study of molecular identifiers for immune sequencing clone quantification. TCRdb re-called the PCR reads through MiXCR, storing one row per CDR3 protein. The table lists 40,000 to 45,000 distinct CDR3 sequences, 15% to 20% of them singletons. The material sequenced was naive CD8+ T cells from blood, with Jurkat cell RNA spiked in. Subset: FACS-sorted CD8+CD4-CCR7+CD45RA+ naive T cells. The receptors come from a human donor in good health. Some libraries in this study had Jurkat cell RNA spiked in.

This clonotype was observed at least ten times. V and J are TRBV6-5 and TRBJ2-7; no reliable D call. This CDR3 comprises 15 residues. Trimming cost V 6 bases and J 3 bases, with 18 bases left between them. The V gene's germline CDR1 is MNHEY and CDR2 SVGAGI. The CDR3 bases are TGTGCCAGCAGACCCGAACCGCTATTGATCTACGAGCAGTACTTC. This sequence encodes CASRPEPLLIYEQYF.

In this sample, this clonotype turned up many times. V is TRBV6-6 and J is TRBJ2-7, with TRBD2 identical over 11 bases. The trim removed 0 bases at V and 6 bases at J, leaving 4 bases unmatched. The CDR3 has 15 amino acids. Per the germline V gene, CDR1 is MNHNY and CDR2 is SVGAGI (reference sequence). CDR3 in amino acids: CASSYSELAGVEQYF. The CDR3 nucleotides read TGTGCCAGCAGTTACTCAGAACTAGCGGGAGTCGAGCAGTACTTC.

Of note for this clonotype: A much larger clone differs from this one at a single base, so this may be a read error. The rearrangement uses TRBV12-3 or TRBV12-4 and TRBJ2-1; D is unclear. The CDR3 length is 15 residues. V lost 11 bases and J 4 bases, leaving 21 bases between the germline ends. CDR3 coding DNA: TGTGCCGGCACCCCACTCGGTGGCAGGTACAATGAGCAGTTCTTC. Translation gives CAGTPLGGRYNEQFF.